These 28 T cell receptor beta chains share one sample of origin, sequenced in a study of response to subunit inactivated influenza vaccine. TCRdb used MiXCR to reprocess the RT-PCR reads, holding one entry per CDR3 protein. The profile shows 450,000 to 600,000 distinct CDR3 sequences, roughly 7.9% of them singletons. The sequences come from PBMCs from blood, collected about 24 months after vaccination. The receptors shown here come from a man between 50 and 69 years old who received an inactivated influenza vaccine.

The rearrangement uses TRBV11-2 and TRBJ2-7; 7 nucleotides match TRBD1. The CDR3 extends over 15 amino acids. From germline, CDR1 is SGHAT and CDR2 FQNNGV. The trim removed 1 base at V and 4 bases at J, leaving 7 bases unmatched. The CDR3 region is CASSLVGRGQYEQYF. CDR3 sequence (DNA): TGTGCCAGCAGCTTAGTTGGCAGGGGACAGTACGAGCAGTACTTC.

This clonotype showed up just a few times. The chain joins TRBV12-3 or TRBV12-4 to TRBJ1-1, with a possible D match to TRBD1 (5 bases). Trimming took off 6 bases at V and 3 bases at J, with 11 bases between the two ends. The CDR3 length is 13 residues. In nucleotides, the CDR3 is TGTGCCAGCAGACCCGGGACGCACACTGAAGCTTTCTTT. Protein: CASRPGTHTEAFF.

This clonotype was picked up many times. This chain joins TRBV3-1 and TRBJ2-5; 8 bases fit TRBD2. This CDR3 has 17 amino acids. Germline V gene data show CDR1 as LGHDT and CDR2 as YNNKEL (reference sequence). The trim removed 1 base at V and 7 bases at J, leaving 14 bases unmatched. CDR3 DNA sequence: TGTGCCAGCAGCCAAGGAGGGACTAGTGAAAGGAGAAGGACCCAGTACTTC. Translated: CASSQGGTSERRRTQYF.

This chain joins TRBV5-1 and TRBJ2-7; TRBD1 aligns across 11 bases. The germline CDR1 and CDR2 sequences are SGHRS and YFSETQ. There are 15 residues in the CDR3. The V and J ends lost 3 bases and 1 base, in that order; junction bases with no gene match: 3. The CDR3 DNA reads TGCGCCAGCAGCTGGACAGGGGGCGCATCCTACGAGCAGTACTTC. It yields the protein CASSWTGGASYEQYF.

The chain carries TRBV28 and TRBJ1-2, with D tentatively TRBD1 (6 bases). CDR1 is MDHEN and CDR2 is SYDVKM in the germline V gene. V lost 2 bases, J lost 8 bases, and 15 bases lay in between. The CDR3 extends over 14 amino acids. CDR3 region: CASSLDAGEMGYTF. In DNA form, the CDR3 reads TGTGCCAGCAGTTTAGATGCAGGGGAAATGGGCTACACCTTC.

The genes are TRBV27 and TRBJ1-5, with TRBD1 as a possible D gene (6 bases). The germline V gene encodes CDR1 MNHEY and CDR2 SMNVEV (reference sequence). The V gene lost 3 bases and the J gene lost 11 bases, with 14 bases spanning the gap. The CDR3 length is 13 residues. CDR3 DNA sequence: TGTGCCAGCAGTTTGGGCCGAGGGGGGTCCCAGCATTTT. This gives the protein CASSLGRGGSQHF.

This sequence joins TRBV20-1 and TRBJ2-5; unclear D gene. Trimming left V 0 bases short and J 3 bases short, with 11 bases between. This CDR3 spans 14 amino acids. Germline loops: CDR1 DFQATT, CDR2 SNEGSKA (reference sequence). The CDR3, as DNA: TGCAGTGCTAGAGATTACGTGTCTAAAGAGACCCAGTACTTC. Its protein is CSARDYVSKETQYF.

There are a few counts of this clonotype. The chain recombines TRBV20-1 with TRBJ2-2, with D perhaps TRBD1 (6 bases). The CDR3 is made up of 14 amino acids. From germline, CDR1 is DFQATT and CDR2 SNEGSKA (reference sequence). The ends were cut back, 3 bases at V and 2 bases at J, with 10 bases in the middle. The CDR3 sequence: CSARGRGNTGELFF. CDR3 bases: TGCAGTGCTAGGGGCAGGGGTAACACCGGGGAGCTGTTTTTT.

This clonotype was found many times. The rearrangement uses TRBV25-1 and TRBJ2-3, with a possible D match to TRBD2 (6 bases). CDR3 size: 14 residues. Germline values: CDR1 MGHDK, CDR2 SYGVNS. Trimming pared 5 bases from V and 3 bases from J, leaving 12 bases between. CDR3 amino acids: CASSRMGRTDTQYF. CDR3 DNA: TGTGCCAGCAGTCGGATGGGGAGGACAGATACGCAGTATTTT.

This clonotype was seen only a few times. The chain employs TRBV6-1 and TRBJ1-1; 10 nucleotides match TRBD1. J gave up 7 bases and V 6 bases, and 8 bases lay outside the gene matches. The CDR3 is made up of 14 amino acids. Germline CDR1 reads MNHNS; CDR2 reads SASEGT. The CDR3 region is CASRTTGGRGEAFF. The CDR3 bases are TGTGCCAGCAGGACGACAGGGGGCCGTGGTGAAGCTTTCTTT.

This clonotype was detected ten times or more. Here the CDR3 reads CASSLGTSGPRVTQYF. CDR3 DNA: TGTGCCAGCAGCTTAGGGACTAGCGGGCCCCGGGTTACGCAGTATTTT. V and J are TRBV7-6 and TRBJ2-3; 11 nucleotides match TRBD2. V dropped 1 base and J dropped 8; count of bases not matched to a gene: 8. CDR3 length equals 16 residues. Germline CDR1 is SGHVS and CDR2 is FNYEAQ.

The chain carries TRBV5-1 and TRBJ1-3; no definite D call. Germline lookup yields CDR1 SGHRS and CDR2 YFSETQ. The CDR3 runs to 15 residues. Trimming cost V 4 bases and J 1 base, with 12 bases left between them. The CDR3 bases are TGCGCCAGCAGCCAGATGGGTGGGTCTGGAAACACCATATATTTT. This encodes CASSQMGGSGNTIYF.

The CDR3 nucleotides read TGCAGCGCCTGGGACAATAATGAAAAACTGTTTTTT. Translation: CSAWDNNEKLFF. This chain uses TRBV29-1 with TRBJ1-4; possibly TRBD1 for D (6 bases). CDR1 and CDR2 (germline): SQVTM, ANQGSEA. Trimming cost V 7 bases and J 4 bases, with 10 bases left between them. CDR3 length equals 12 residues.

This clonotype occurred many times. The chain links TRBV6-1 to TRBJ2-1, with a tentative D call TRBD2 (6 bases). Trimming removed 2 bases at V and 7 bases at J, with 21 bases between. Germline V gives CDR1 MNHNS, CDR2 SASEGT. The CDR3 covers 17 residues. This CDR3 is CASSENMMGGSGNEQFF. CDR3 bases: TGTGCCAGCAGTGAAAATATGATGGGGGGTAGCGGTAATGAGCAGTTCTTC.

The chain recombines TRBV10-3 with TRBJ2-5, with TRBD2 matching over 15 bases. The CDR3 length is 16 residues. Unmatched junction bases numbered 6, after V lost 6 bases and J lost 4 bases. Germline V lookup: CDR1 ENHRY, CDR2 SYGVKD. The chain's CDR3 is CAISGLAGGVGETQYF. CDR3 in DNA: TGTGCCATCAGCGGACTAGCGGGAGGGGTCGGAGAGACCCAGTACTTC.

A remark on this clonotype: A read error may explain this, as a much larger clone is one base away. This rearrangement joins TRBV21-1 to TRBJ2-7; TRBD1, as called in the table, went unchecked against the DNA. TRBV21-1 is assigned pseudogene status. The CDR3 spans 14 residues. The CDR3 bases are TGTGCCAGCAGCTTCCGGACAGGGACCCGAGAGCAGTACTTC. Translating it yields CASSFRTGTREQYF.

In its sample, this clonotype was seen many times. J is TRBJ1-6 and V is TRBV3-1, with TRBD1 as a possible D gene (5 bases). V was trimmed by 5 bases and J by 6 bases, leaving 11 bases between them. Germline values: CDR1 LGHDT, CDR2 YNNKEL (reference sequence). The CDR3 sequence is 14 residues long. CDR3 nucleotide sequence: TGTGCCAGCAGCATGGTGGGGGGTAATTCACCCCTCCACTTT. It translates to CASSMVGGNSPLHF.

This clonotype occurred many times. The V call is TRBV9, the J call TRBJ2-7; maybe TRBD1 (6 bases). The CDR3 runs 16 residues. Germline V CDR1 and CDR2: SGDLS, YYNGEE. V shed 4 bases and J shed 2 bases, with 19 bases lying between them. The CDR3 DNA reads as TGTGCCAGCAGCTCAAGCCAGGGGCAACCCCCCTACGAGCAGTACTTC. As protein: CASSSSQGQPPYEQYF.

This clonotype was found many times. The chain has TRBV15 and TRBJ2-2; possibly TRBD2 for D (5 bases). Germline V gene data show CDR1 as LNHNV and CDR2 as YYDKDF (reference sequence). The CDR3 totals 15 residues. Between the trimmed V and J ends, which lost 0 bases and 8 bases, there was a span of 13 bases. The CDR3 nucleotides are TGTGCCACCAGCAGAGATCTGTGGGGAGCTGGGGAGCTGTTTTTT. Encoded protein: CATSRDLWGAGELFF.

The chain employs TRBV20-1 and TRBJ2-3, with D possibly TRBD2 on 5 matching bases. The CDR3 has 16 amino acids. V was clipped by 0 bases and J by 2 bases, with 15 bases between them. CDR1 is DFQATT and CDR2 is SNEGSKA in the germline V gene (reference sequence). Here the CDR3 DNA reads TGCAGTGCTAGAGATCTCAAGCGGCAAAACACAGATACGCAGTATTTT. As protein: CSARDLKRQNTDTQYF.

This clonotype has ten or more counts. The chain is built from TRBV12-3 or TRBV12-4 and TRBJ1-3; D uncertain. The CDR3 length is 15 residues. Deletions cut 4 bases from V and 0 bases from J, with 10 bases between. The CDR3 is CASSYGLVSGNTIYF. In DNA form, the CDR3 reads TGTGCCAGCAGTTATGGACTTGTCTCTGGAAACACCATATATTTT.

This clonotype was observed a few times. The chain links TRBV12-3 or TRBV12-4 to TRBJ2-2, with a weak D call TRBD1 (6 bases). The V end was cut by 10 bases, the J end by 0 bases, with 12 bases between. The CDR3 covers 14 residues. CDR3 region: CATRGQSNTGELFF. DNA of the CDR3: TGTGCCACTCGGGGACAATCGAACACCGGGGAGCTGTTTTTT.

In this sample, this clonotype turned up a few times. The chain recombines TRBV5-1 with TRBJ2-5; D unclear. V was shortened by 0 bases and J by 3 bases, with 9 bases between the two germline ends. Germline lookup yields CDR1 SGHRS and CDR2 YFSETQ. The CDR3 has 14 residues. CDR3 DNA: TGCGCCAGCAGCTTGGAAGGAGTGAAAGAGACCCAGTACTTC. Translating it yields CASSLEGVKETQYF.

This sequence joins TRBV14 and TRBJ1-2; D is uncertain. CDR3 length equals 12 residues. The germline V and J ends were trimmed by 2 bases and 4 bases, with 5 bases remaining between them. The germline V gene has CDR1 SGHDN and CDR2 FVKESK. Here the CDR3 reads CASSQFAYGYTF. The CDR3 nucleotides read TGTGCCAGCAGCCAATTCGCCTATGGCTACACCTTC.

Only a few counts were recorded for this clonotype. The rearrangement joins TRBV27 to TRBJ1-1, with D possibly TRBD1 on 5 matching bases. The CDR3 totals 16 residues. The V end lost 9 bases, the J end lost 1 base, and 21 bases lay between the germline ends. Germline CDR1 is MNHEY and CDR2 is SMNVEV (reference sequence). CDR3 protein: CASHPQGQGENTEAFF. Written as DNA, the CDR3 is TGTGCCAGTCACCCCCAGGGTCAGGGAGAGAACACTGAAGCTTTCTTT.

V is TRBV13 and J is TRBJ2-7; tentatively, D is TRBD2 (5 bases). V lost 1 base, J lost 5 bases, and 12 bases lay in between. Germline V gene data show CDR1 as PRHDT and CDR2 as FYEKMQ (reference sequence). This CDR3 contains 14 residues. In nucleotides, the CDR3 is TGTGCCAGCAGCTTAGTAGGAGGTTCCCACGAGCAGTACTTC. Translating gives CASSLVGGSHEQYF.

This clonotype was recorded a few times. The chain carries TRBV30 and TRBJ2-2, with no clear D. Germline V gene data show CDR1 as GTSNPN and CDR2 as SVGIG (reference sequence). V shed 4 bases and J shed 2 bases, with 8 bases lying between them. The CDR3 has 13 residues. Here the CDR3 reads CAWNRINTGELFF. CDR3 in DNA: TGTGCCTGGAATAGGATTAACACCGGGGAGCTGTTTTTT.

The rearrangement uses TRBV12-3 or TRBV12-4 and TRBJ1-6; TRBD1 aligns across 8 bases. The CDR3 runs to 15 residues. The ends lost 5 bases at V and 7 bases at J; junction bases unmatched: 7. CDR3 in DNA: TGTGCCAGCAGTCACGGCGACAGGGGAAATTCACCCCTCCACTTT. It codes for CASSHGDRGNSPLHF.